Reported below is one T cell receptor beta chain. Through a sample-barcoded 5' primer and a J-beta primer mix, a second PCR was run for about 6 to 12 cycles. TCRdb independently ran MiXCR on the 5' RACE reads; one entry per CDR3 protein. The sample carries 760,000 or so distinct CDR3 sequences, 20% to 30% recorded once. The data belong to a study of blood T cells in healthy people across ages. These data also featured in a second study, about T cells of mothers and their children.

This TCR derives from a boy under 18 in good health. The material sequenced was blood.

Here the CDR3 DNA reads TGTGCCAGCTCACCCTCGGGAGGGGCGACGAGGAATCAGCCCCAGCATTTT. Its translation is CASSPSGGATRNQPQHF. The chain combines TRBV18 with TRBJ1-5; tentative D call: TRBD1 (5 bases). The CDR3 is 17 amino acids. Germline V gene data show CDR1 as KGHSH and CDR2 as LQKENI. The V gene lost 3 bases and the J gene lost 4 bases, with 19 bases spanning the gap.